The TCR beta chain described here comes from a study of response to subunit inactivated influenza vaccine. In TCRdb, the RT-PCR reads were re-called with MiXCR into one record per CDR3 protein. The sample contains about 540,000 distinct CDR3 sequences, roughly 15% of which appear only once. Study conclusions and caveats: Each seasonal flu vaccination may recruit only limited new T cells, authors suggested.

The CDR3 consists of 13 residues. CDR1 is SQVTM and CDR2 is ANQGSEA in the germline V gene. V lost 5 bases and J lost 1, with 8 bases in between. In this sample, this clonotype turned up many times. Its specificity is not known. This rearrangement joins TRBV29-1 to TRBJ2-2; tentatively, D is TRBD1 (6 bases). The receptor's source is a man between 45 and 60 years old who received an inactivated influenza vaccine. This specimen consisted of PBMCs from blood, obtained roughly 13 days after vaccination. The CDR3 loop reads CSVWTVNTGELFF. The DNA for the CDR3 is TGCAGCGTTTGGACAGTGAACACCGGGGAGCTGTTTTTT.